This T cell receptor (beta chain) was identified in a study of beta chain features in type 1 diabetes. CD4+ naive, central memory, regulatory and stem cell-like memory cells were sorted via CD45RO/CCR7/CD25/CD127/CD95/CD27. This CDR3 is 17 amino acids long. CDR1 and CDR2 from the germline V gene are SGHTA and FQGNSA. The V segment lost 5 bases and the J segment 2 bases; nucleotides outside the gene matches: 8. The whole isolated RNA underwent reverse transcription, so sequencing captured expressed TCRB transcripts. Here immunoSEQ multiplex PCR was the method, and the copy in TCRdb shows in-frame clones only, minus some. The sample contains roughly 610,000 clones, around a sixth of which appear only once.

The specimen was naive CD4+ T cells from blood. The genes are TRBV7-2 and TRBJ2-4; 11 bases are a match to TRBD1. The receptor's source is a man aged 18 to 30 in good health. This chain's CDR3 is CASSPWTGGDPKNIQYF. The CDR3 nucleotides read TGTGCCAGCAGCCCTTGGACAGGGGGCGATCCCAAAAACATTCAGTACTTC.